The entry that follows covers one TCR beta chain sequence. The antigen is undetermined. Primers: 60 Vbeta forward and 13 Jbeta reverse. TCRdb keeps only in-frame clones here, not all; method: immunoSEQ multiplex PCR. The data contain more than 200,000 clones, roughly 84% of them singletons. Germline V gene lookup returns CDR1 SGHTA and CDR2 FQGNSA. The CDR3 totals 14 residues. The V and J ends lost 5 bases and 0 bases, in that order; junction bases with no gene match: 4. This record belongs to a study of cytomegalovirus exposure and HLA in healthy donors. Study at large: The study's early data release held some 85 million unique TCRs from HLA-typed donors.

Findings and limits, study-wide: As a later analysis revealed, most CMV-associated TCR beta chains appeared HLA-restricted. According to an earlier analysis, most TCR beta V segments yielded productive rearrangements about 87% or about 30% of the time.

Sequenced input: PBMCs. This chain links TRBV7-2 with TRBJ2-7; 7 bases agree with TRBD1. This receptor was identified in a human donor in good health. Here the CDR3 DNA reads TGTGCCAGCAGCCTGGACAGGATCTCCTACGAGCAGTACTTC. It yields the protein CASSLDRISYEQYF.